This T cell receptor beta chain stems from a study of T cell changes during pregnancy in multiple sclerosis. From germline, CDR1 is SGHTA and CDR2 FQGNSA. V was pared by 2 bases and J by 6 bases, with 9 bases of the junction left unmatched. The CDR3 totals 15 residues. Profiling relied on immunoSEQ multiplex PCR, and the TCRdb table lists in-frame clones only, not all of them. The sample includes about 110,000 clones, 85% to 95% seen only once; the top ten take over 0.65%. V is TRBV7-2 and J is TRBJ2-7, with TRBD1 identical over 8 bases. Sample: peripheral blood, taken in the third trimester of pregnancy. The receptor was isolated from a female donor in good health, enrolled as a control in a pregnancy study. The CDR3 loop is CASSLYRGQGSEQYF. CDR3 in DNA: TGTGCCAGCAGCTTATACCGTGGACAGGGATCCGAGCAGTACTTC. Full variable domain (remainder filled in from reference TRBV7-2 and TRBJ2-7): GAGVSQSPSNKVTEKGKDVELRCDPISGHTALYWYRQSLGQGLEFLIYFQGNSAPDKSGLPSDRFSAERTGGSVSTLTIQRTQQEDSAVYLCASSLYRGQGSEQYFGPGTRLTVT.